This TCR beta chain comes out of a study of regulatory T cells in long-lasting Graves disease (dated by TCRdb to about 2021). For context, the study as a whole: In the newly diagnosed Graves' disease group, patients had been taking antithyroid drugs for less than 3 months. The study was registered as a clinical trial and conducted in China. Peripheral blood TCR sequencing and RNA sequencing compared persistent Graves' disease patients with newly diagnosed Graves' disease patients. A total of around 35 samples underwent TCR sequencing, from 13 patients with persistent Graves' disease and some 20 patients with newly diagnosed Graves' disease. Study-wide conclusions, independent of this receptor: Because the primary lesion, thyroid tissue, could not be accessed, the study looked at peripheral blood alone. As a limitation, the authors acknowledged that the small sample size may reduce accuracy. Compared with newly diagnosed patients, persistent Graves' disease patients had lower TCR Shannon entropy and fewer highly expanded clones, which suggests clonal expansion. Only the TCR beta chain was sequenced and analyzed. TRBV28, TRBJ1-2 and TRBJ2-5 were preferentially used in persistent disease, while TRBV20-1 and TRBJ2-1 were favored in newly diagnosed disease. Patients with persistent disease shared more public clonotypes (about 2,500) than newly diagnosed patients did (approximately 990).

About this clonotype itself: There is no known antigen for this receptor. No much larger clone exists at a distance of one base, and base qualities are not known.

Library prep was done by multiplex PCR. Sequencer: Illumina HiSeq 4000. TCR beta libraries were built with iRepertoire HTBI primers and Arm-PCR amplification of CDR3 regions. Gel purification was performed on PCR products prior to sequencing. The study's processing was this. Gene usage analysis of CDR3 amino acid clonotypes used the approximately 62 TRBV and more than 13 TRBJ segments found across samples. COPE and FqMerger were used to merge filtered high-quality paired reads into contigs. BLAST was used to align contigs to IMGT TRBV, TRBD and TRBJ reference genes, with CDR3 defined following IMGT. Any clonotype with a frequency above 0.1% was classified as a highly expanded clone. Shannon entropy served as the measure of repertoire diversity, while the Gini coefficient captured V-J evenness. A clonotype was considered public if more than one individual shared it. TCRdb trimmed public reads at Q25 via fastp, called clones via MiXCR and kept in-frame beta chains. Rows are unified per CDR3 protein, each entry keeping the most common DNA and genes. It is TCRdb's table, rather than the study itself, that gives the V and J calls and clone size. The sample table contains about 470,000 distinct CDR3 sequences; only one count was recorded for about 15% of them. The biggest ten clones account for around 17% of the sample.

The sample's time point label, decoded: newly diagnosed GD, antithyroid drugs for less than 3 months. For both TCR sequencing and RNA sequencing, RNA was extracted from PBMCs in TRIzol. The diagnosis of Graves' disease was made according to American Thyroid Association guidelines. The patients came from an endocrinology department in Xi'an, China. Each patient gave 7 to 9.5 milliliters of peripheral blood, collected in an EDTA anticoagulant tube. Ficoll Paque Plus density gradient separation was used to isolate PBMCs, and no further T cell sorting was performed. An Agilent 2100 Bioanalyzer and agarose gel were used to check RNA quality, and a NanoDrop 2000 was used to measure RNA concentration. Trimming at the junction amounts to 6 bases on V and 5 bases on J, and the germline ends lie 16 bases apart. The cysteine opens and the phenylalanine closes a CDR3 of 14 amino acids. Left in the record is the CDR3 DNA by itself, 42 bases read in frame from the first base.

The sample also formed part of further work on T cells in Graves' hyperthyroidism and ophthalmopathy. As that second paper reports: A patient counted as having stable Graves' hyperthyroidism if no progression to ophthalmopathy occurred over 18 months of follow-up. Hyperthyroidism patients were newly diagnosed, had a disease duration of under 2 months, and were aged 18 to 65 years. Patients with uncontrolled infections, other autoimmune diseases, pregnancy or lactation were excluded. Diagnoses were based on clinical symptoms, serum thyroxine and TRAb, thyroid ultrasound and orbital computed tomography. The TCR CDR3 was subjected to a first round of RT-PCR using the HTBI primer set and the Qiagen OneStep RT-PCR kit. Most expanded thyroid clonotypes (frequency above 0.001) were also detected in blood, a finding suggesting that blood repertoires may reflect thyroid immune responses. Ophthalmopathy was separated from stable hyperthyroidism by a 13 V-J signature model, with roughly 88% sensitivity and about 81% specificity obtained in cross-validation and 80%/75% obtained in testing. During validation, the model predicted progression to ophthalmopathy a median of about 5.9 months ahead of onset, with more than 60% sensitivity and roughly 72% specificity. To identify TCR V-J signatures that set the groups apart, the researchers used a discovery cohort of 100 patients, made up of roughly 45 with Graves' ophthalmopathy and around 58 with stable Graves' hyperthyroidism. Whether ophthalmopathy could be predicted prospectively was tested in an independent validation cohort made up of under 20 hyperthyroidism patients plus 17 patients who later progressed to ophthalmopathy. The 95 to 100 discovery patients were divided at random into training and test sets in a 7:3 ratio. In six Graves' hyperthyroidism patients, the study also compared T-cell repertoires from thyroid tissue with T-cell repertoires from blood. Once sampling was done, hyperthyroidism patients were given methimazole at a starting dose of 30 mg daily, whereas ophthalmopathy patients were given high-dose intravenous methylprednisolone. A second multiplex PCR round built the libraries, followed by size selection and purification. The libraries were sequenced on an Illumina HiSeq2000 using paired-end 100 bp reads. SOAPnuke was used to process the raw data, throwing out any read that contained adapters or uncalled bases, had a mean Phred below 15, or lacked an exact constant-primer or identifier match. COPE v1.2.5 was used to merge the high-quality paired reads, and each unique nucleotide sequence was defined as a clonotype. Clonotypes were aligned to IMGT TRBV, TRBD and TRBJ reference segments using MiTCR v1.1. Analysis was restricted to V-J combinations with a frequency above 0.0001, which covered 99% to 99.2% of repertoires. The TCS score was defined as F50 (clonal expansion) divided by E x V (chaos), with BLOSUM62-based TCRdist calculated between CDR3 peptides within each V-J. Welch's t-statistics and random forest reduced fewer than 600 V-J features to 10 to 15, which were used in a naive Bayes classifier (R e1071). No statistical method was used to fix the sample size in advance, and group allocation was not hidden from the investigators. The paper describes TCR Vbeta CDR3 sequencing of 135 peripheral blood samples, made up of under 50 ophthalmopathy patients, roughly 75 hyperthyroidism patients and about 17 progressor patients.

This sequence originates from a woman aged 25 to 45 with Graves disease. Donor details come from another sample of the same person, matched by shared clones. Here the sequenced sample was peripheral blood mononuclear cells (PBMCs), taken at new diagnosis, from a patient treated with antithyroid drugs. The chain is encoded by TRBV12-3 or TRBV12-4 joined to TRBJ1-1; 6 matching bases give a weak D call of TRBD1. The sequenced DNA is TGTGCCAGCAGCCCTACAGGGCCGGGAACTGAAGCTTTCTTT. The translation is CASSPTGPGTEAFF.